This TCR beta chain was observed in a study of vaccination and CD4 T cells after COVID-19. The Oncomine TCR Beta short-read assay generated sequence data from the DNA of cultured CD4+ T cells. TCRdb reprocessed the PCR reads with MiXCR, giving one entry per CDR3 protein. The sample lists several thousand distinct CDR3 sequences; nearly 50% were seen once. Trimming stripped 5 bases from V and 11 bases from J, with 15 bases between. Germline V CDR1 and CDR2: SGHTA, FQGNSA. CDR3 size: 12 residues. The treatment: roughly 10-day PBMC culture with coronavirus spike peptide pools or control peptides (ViraFEST assay). Investigators obtained the unexposed donor's CD4+ T cells before the COVID-19 pandemic (2011-2018). This clonotype was seen a handful of times. Its cognate antigen is unknown.

The TCR sequence derives from a human donor in good health. The V gene is TRBV7-2, the J gene TRBJ1-1; no definite D call. The sequenced sample was CD4+ T cells from blood, cultured in vitro. CDR3: CASSKKPRYAFF. Written as DNA, the CDR3 is TGTGCCAGCAGCAAGAAGCCACGGTACGCTTTCTTT.